This T cell receptor beta chain was captured in a study of human T cells and chemical hapten exposure. Study details: The sensitizing agent was 2% DPC, placed on 2 cm by 2 cm of upper inner arm skin.

This clonotype appeared many times. The antigen is unknown. The CDR3 loop spans 13 amino acids. Trimming took 5 bases from V and 9 from J; bases not matched to a gene: 5. CDR1 and CDR2 from the germline V gene are LNHNV and YYDKDF (reference sequence). The time point: patch test 2, 6 weeks after DPC sensitization. Described treatment: therapeutic diphenylcyclopropenone sensitization with weekly scalp DPC. Broader study findings: The count of PT1 expanded TCRs correlated positively with patch test score.

The study used a library that attached unique molecular identifiers to individual cDNA molecules. TCRdb used MiXCR to reprocess the RACE reads, holding one entry per CDR3 protein. The sample has about 50,000 distinct CDR3 sequences; around 9.4% are singletons. This rearrangement joins TRBV15 to TRBJ2-2; TRBD1 matches at 8 bases. The sample in question was whole blood, obtained in connection with sensitization to the hapten diphenylcyclopropenone (DPC). The sequence was obtained from a woman aged 50 to 60 with alopecia areata. Some clones in this sample may be carry-over from other donors' samples. CDR3 protein: CATSQGAFRELFF. The CDR3 DNA reads as TGTGCCACCAGCCAGGGGGCCTTCCGGGAGCTGTTTTTT.